Detailed here is one T cell receptor beta chain. The sample comes from a study of shared clonotypes between healthy human individuals. TCRdb keeps only in-frame clones here, not all; method: immunoSEQ multiplex PCR. The table lists 2 million to 2.5 million clones, roughly 92% of them singletons. The CDR3 extends over 16 amino acids. Germline V lookup: CDR1 MGHRA, CDR2 YSYEKL. V was clipped by 4 bases and J by 3 bases, with 16 bases between them. The source material was naive CD4+ T cells from PBMCs. Subset indicated: CD45RA+ positively selected. This chain uses TRBV4-1 with TRBJ1-3; D might be TRBD1 (5 bases). The TCR was taken from a man younger than 35 in good health. Some clones in this sample may be carry-over from other donors' samples. CDR3 coding DNA: TGCGCCAGCAGCCTTCCGGGGGTCGCATTTGGAAACACCATATATTTT. It is translated as CASSLPGVAFGNTIYF.